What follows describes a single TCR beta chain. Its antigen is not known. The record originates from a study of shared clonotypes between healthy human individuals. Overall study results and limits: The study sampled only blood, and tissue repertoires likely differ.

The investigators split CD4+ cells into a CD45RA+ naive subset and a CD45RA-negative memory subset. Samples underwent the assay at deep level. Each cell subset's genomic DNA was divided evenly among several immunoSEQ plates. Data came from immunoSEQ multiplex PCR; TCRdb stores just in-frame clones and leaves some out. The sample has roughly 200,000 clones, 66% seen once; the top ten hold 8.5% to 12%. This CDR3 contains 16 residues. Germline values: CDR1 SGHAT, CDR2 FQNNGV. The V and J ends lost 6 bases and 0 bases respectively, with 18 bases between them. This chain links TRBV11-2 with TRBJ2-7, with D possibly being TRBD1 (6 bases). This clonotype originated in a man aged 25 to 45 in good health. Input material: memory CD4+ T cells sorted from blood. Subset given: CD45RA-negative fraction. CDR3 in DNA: TGTGCCAGCAGACCATACCGGGACACCAACTCCTACGAGCAGTACTTC. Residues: CASRPYRDTNSYEQYF.